This T cell receptor (beta chain) was retrieved from a study of naive and memory T cell subsets. Regarding the study as a whole: Naive and memory repertoire findings lacked a ground truth for validation.

The beta constant-region primer was an equimolar mix of two oligonucleotides covering TRBC1 and TRBC2. One entry per CDR3 protein results from TCRdb running MiXCR on the UMI-ligation and nested PCR reads. Among more than 35,000 distinct CDR3 sequences, about an eighth were seen once, and the ten largest hold under 25%. This clonotype appeared a few times. Antigen: not known. The TCR comes from a human donor in good health. Sequenced: effector memory CD4+ T cells from blood. The subset is: effector memory, CD45RA- CD27-.

In DNA, the CDR3 is TGTGCCATCAGTGATTCGAGCGGGAGGGCCGGAGATGAGCAGTTCTTC. Its protein product is CAISDSSGRAGDEQFF. The V and J genes are TRBV10-3 and TRBJ2-1; TRBD2 aligns across 10 bases. CDR3 length equals 16 residues. After removal of 3 bases from V and 8 bases from J, the junction contained 10 bases not matched to a gene. CDR1 is ENHRY, CDR2 SYGVKD, per germline.